This TCR beta chain was retrieved from a study of T-cell reconstitution after alpha-beta-depleted transplantation in children. Study-wide findings and caveats: Several patients had high TCRbeta diversity at day 60; it came from surviving recipient T cells and thymic progenitors. Newly produced T cells mostly accounted for T-cell counts and diversity one year post-transplant. Reports say that about two months after transplant, the alpha-beta T cells came out of several hundred graft clones that had expanded.

Using unique molecular identifiers, the investigators prepared the TCRbeta library. TCRdb reprocessed the PCR reads via MiXCR and lists one record per CDR3 protein. The repertoire has about 580,000 distinct CDR3 sequences, roughly 24% of them found once; the top ten carry around 14%. Germline V gives CDR1 SQVTM, CDR2 ANQGSEA. The CDR3 runs to 12 residues. With 2 bases removed from V and 8 bases from J, the gap between germline ends came to 11 bases. Comments on this clonotype: Its antigen is as yet unknown.

The receptor comes from a boy less than two years old who had a stem cell transplant for acute myeloid leukemia, so the T cells may come from the graft donor. This rearrangement joins TRBV29-1 to TRBJ2-3; the D gene is possibly TRBD1 (6 bases). The specimen comprised PBMCs, mostly from graft donor cells, sampled 360 days after TCRalphabeta/CD19-depleted stem cell transplant. The CDR3 is CSVEREGGTQYF. The CDR3 nucleotides read TGCAGCGTTGAAAGGGAAGGGGGTACGCAGTATTTT.